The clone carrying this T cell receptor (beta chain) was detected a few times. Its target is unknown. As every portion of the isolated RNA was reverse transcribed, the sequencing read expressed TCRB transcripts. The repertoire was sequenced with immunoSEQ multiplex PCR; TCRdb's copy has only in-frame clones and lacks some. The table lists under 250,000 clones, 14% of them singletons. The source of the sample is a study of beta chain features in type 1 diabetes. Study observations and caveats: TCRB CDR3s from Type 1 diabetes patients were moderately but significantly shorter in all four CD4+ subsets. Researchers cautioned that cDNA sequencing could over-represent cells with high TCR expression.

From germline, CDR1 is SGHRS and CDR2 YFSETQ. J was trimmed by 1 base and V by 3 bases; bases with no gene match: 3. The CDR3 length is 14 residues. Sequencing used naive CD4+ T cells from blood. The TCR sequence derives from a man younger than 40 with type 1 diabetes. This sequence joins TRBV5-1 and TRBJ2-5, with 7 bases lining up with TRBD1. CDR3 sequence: CASSSGQVQETQYF. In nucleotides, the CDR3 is TGCGCCAGCAGCTCAGGACAGGTCCAAGAGACCCAGTACTTC.